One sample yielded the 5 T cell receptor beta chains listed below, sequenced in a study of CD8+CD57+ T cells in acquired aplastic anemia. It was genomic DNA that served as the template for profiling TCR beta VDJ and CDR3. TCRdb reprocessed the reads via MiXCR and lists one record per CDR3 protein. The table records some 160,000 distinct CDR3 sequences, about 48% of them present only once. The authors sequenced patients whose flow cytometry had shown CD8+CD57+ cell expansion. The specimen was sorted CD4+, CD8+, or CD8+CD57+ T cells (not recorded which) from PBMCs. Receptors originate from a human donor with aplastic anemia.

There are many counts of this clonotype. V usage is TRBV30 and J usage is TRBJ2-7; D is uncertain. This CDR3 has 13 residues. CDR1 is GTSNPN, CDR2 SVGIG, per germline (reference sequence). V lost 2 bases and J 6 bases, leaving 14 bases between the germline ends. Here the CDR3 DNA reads TGTGCCTGGAGTAAGGATAGCTCGGGCGAGCAGTACTTC. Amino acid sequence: CAWSKDSSGEQYF.

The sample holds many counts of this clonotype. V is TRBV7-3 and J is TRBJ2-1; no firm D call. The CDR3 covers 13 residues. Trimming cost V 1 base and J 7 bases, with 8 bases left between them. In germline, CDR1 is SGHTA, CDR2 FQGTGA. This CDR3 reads CASSLSSRNEQFF. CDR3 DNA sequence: TGTGCCAGCAGCTTAAGCAGCCGGAATGAGCAGTTCTTC. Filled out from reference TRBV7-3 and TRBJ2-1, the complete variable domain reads GAGVSQTPSNKVTEKGKYVELRCDPISGHTALYWYRQSLGQGPEFLIYFQGTGAADDSGLPNDRFFAVRPEGSVSTLKIQRTERGDSAVYLCASSLSSRNEQFFGPGTRLTVL.

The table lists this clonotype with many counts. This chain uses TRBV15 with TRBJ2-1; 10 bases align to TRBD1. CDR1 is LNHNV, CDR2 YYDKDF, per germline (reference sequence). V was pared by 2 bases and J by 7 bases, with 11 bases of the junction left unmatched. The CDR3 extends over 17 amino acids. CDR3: CATSRPFPGQGLNEQFF. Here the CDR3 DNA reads TGTGCCACCAGCAGACCATTTCCGGGACAGGGGTTGAATGAGCAGTTCTTC. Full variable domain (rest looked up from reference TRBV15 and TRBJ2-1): DAMVIQNPRYQVTQFGKPVTLSCSQTLNHNVMYWYQQKSSQAPKLLFHYYDKDFNNEADTPDNFQSRRPNTSFCFLDIRSPGLGDTAMYLCATSRPFPGQGLNEQFFGPGTRLTVL.

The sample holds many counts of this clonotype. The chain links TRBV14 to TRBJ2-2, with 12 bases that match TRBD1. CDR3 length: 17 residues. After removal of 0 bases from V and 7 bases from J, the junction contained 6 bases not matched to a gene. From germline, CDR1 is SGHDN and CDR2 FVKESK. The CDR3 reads CASSQDTGQGAYGELFF. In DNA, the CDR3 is TGTGCCAGCAGCCAAGATACGGGACAGGGGGCCTACGGGGAGCTGTTTTTT.

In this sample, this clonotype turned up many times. The CDR3 nucleotides read TGTGCCAGCAGCGTAGAATCTAGGGGGCTCACAGATACGCAGTATTTT. Its protein product is CASSVESRGLTDTQYF. The chain has TRBV9 and TRBJ2-3; 7 nucleotides agree with TRBD1. CDR3 size: 16 residues. CDR1 SGDLS and CDR2 YYNGEE come from the germline V gene. V lost 0 bases to trimming and J lost 2 bases; unmatched junction nucleotides: 6.